This T cell receptor beta chain was documented in a study of blood T cell repertoires in COVID-19. Study as a whole: Whether acute or convalescent, the COVID-19 samples came from the United States, Italy and Spain. Nucleic acid was either cDNA or gDNA, and it came from T cells, B-cell-depleted T cells, or PBMCs.

Sequencing was performed with immunoSEQ multiplex PCR; in TCRdb, only in-frame clones are kept and a portion is missing. The sample lists approximately 530,000 clones, about 88% seen once, with 7.8% in the top ten. The CDR3 is made up of 15 amino acids. The germline CDR1 and CDR2 sequences are SNHLY and FYNNEI. J gave up 4 bases and V 6 bases, and 5 bases lay outside the gene matches. This TCR derives from a woman aged 45-65 years with COVID-19, enrolled during active disease. The source material was peripheral blood. The rearrangement joins TRBV2 to TRBJ2-3, with 12 positions matching TRBD1. DNA for the CDR3: TGTGCCAGCAGAGGCGGGACAGGGGGCTCAGATACGCAGTATTTT. Translation gives CASRGGTGGSDTQYF.